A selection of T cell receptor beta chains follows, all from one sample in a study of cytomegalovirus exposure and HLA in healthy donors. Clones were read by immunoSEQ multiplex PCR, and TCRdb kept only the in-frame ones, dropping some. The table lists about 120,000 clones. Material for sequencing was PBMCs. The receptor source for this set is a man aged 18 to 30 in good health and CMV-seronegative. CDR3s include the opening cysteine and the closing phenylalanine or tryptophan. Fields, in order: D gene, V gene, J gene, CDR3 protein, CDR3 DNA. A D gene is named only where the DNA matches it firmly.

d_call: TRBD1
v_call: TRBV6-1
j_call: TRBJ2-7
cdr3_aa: CASSASGTGPSEQYF
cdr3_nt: TGTGCCAGCAGTGCGTCCGGGACAGGGCCATCCGAGCAGTACTTC

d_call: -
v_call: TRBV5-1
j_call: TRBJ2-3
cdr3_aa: CASSLEQRSTDTQYF
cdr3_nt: TGCGCCAGCAGCTTGGAACAACGCTCCACAGATACGCAGTATTTT

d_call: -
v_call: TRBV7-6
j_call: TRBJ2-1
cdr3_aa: CASSPGTLNNEQFF
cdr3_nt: TGTGCCAGCAGCCCGGGGACACTCAACAATGAGCAGTTCTTC

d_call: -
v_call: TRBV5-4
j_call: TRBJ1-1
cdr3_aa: CASSLTANTEAFF
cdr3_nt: TGTGCCAGCAGCTTGACAGCGAACACTGAAGCTTTCTTT

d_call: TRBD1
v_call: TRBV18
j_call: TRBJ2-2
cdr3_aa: CASSPLTGSGELFF
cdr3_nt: TGTGCCAGCTCACCCCTGACAGGGTCCGGGGAGCTGTTTTTT

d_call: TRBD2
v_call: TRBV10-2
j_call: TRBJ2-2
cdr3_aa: CASSATLLAGVETGELFF
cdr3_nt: TGCGCCAGCAGTGCGACTTTACTAGCGGGAGTTGAAACCGGGGAGCTGTTTTTT

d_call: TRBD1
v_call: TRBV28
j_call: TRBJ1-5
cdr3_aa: CASRQPGQSNQPQHF
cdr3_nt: TGTGCCAGCAGACAGCCGGGACAGAGCAATCAGCCCCAGCATTTT

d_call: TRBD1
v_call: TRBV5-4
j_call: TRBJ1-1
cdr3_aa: CASSSPGQGNTEAFF
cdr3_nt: TGTGCCAGCAGCTCCCCGGGACAGGGAAACACTGAAGCTTTCTTT

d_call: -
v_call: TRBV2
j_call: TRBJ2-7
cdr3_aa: CASSEIQGRHEQYF
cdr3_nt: TGTGCCAGCAGTGAGATTCAGGGAAGGCACGAGCAGTACTTC

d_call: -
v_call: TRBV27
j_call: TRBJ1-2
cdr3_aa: CASSLQGRGPNYGYTF
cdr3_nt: TGTGCCAGCAGTTTACAGGGGAGAGGGCCTAACTATGGCTACACCTTC

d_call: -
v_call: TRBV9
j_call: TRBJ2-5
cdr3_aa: CASSPRGDRLGVVRETQYF
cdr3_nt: TGTGCCAGCAGCCCTCGAGGGGATAGACTAGGAGTCGTCCGAGAGACCCAGTACTTC

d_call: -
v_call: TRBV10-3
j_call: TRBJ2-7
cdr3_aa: CAISGAGRGYEQYF
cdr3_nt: TGTGCCATCAGTGGGGCGGGAAGGGGATACGAGCAGTACTTC

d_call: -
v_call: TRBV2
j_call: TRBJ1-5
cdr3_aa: CASSERVNQPQHF
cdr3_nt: TGTGCCAGCAGTGAGCGTGTCAATCAGCCCCAGCATTTT

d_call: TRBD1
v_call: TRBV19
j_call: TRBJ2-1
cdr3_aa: CAALSQGAADEQFF
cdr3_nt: TGTGCCGCCCTTTCACAGGGGGCGGCCGATGAGCAGTTCTTC

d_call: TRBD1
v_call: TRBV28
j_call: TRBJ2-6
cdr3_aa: CASRPTGAPGANVLTF
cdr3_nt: TGTGCCAGCAGGCCAACAGGGGCCCCTGGGGCCAACGTCCTGACTTTC

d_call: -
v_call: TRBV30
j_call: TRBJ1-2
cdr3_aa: CAWSVRAEVGGYTF
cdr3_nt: TGTGCCTGGAGTGTACGGGCGGAGGTGGGCGGCTACACCTTC

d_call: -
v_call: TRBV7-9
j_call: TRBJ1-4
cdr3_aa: CASSLTSLNEKLFF
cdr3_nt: TGTGCCAGCAGCCTGACAAGTCTTAATGAAAAACTGTTTTTT

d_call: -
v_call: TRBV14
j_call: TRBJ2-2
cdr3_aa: CASSQDLVRLNTGELFF
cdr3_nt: TGTGCCAGCAGCCAAGATTTAGTGCGTTTGAACACCGGGGAGCTGTTTTTT

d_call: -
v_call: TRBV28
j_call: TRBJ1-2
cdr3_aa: CASNWGLSYGYTF
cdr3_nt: TGTGCCAGCAATTGGGGACTGTCCTATGGCTACACCTTC

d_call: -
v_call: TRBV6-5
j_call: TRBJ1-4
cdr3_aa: CASSLQGEKLFF
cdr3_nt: TGTGCCAGCAGTTTACAGGGCGAAAAACTGTTTTTT

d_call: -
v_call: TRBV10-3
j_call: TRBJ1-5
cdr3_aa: CAISSAGSNQPQHF
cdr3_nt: TGTGCCATCAGTTCCGCGGGTAGCAATCAGCCCCAGCATTTT

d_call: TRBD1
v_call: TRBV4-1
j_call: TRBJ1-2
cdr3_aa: CASSQVGTAHSYTF
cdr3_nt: TGCGCCAGCAGCCAAGTTGGGACAGCACATAGCTACACCTTC

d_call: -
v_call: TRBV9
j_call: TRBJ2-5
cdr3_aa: CASSLPTGGGETQYF
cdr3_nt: TGTGCCAGCAGCTTACCTACAGGGGGGGGAGAGACCCAGTACTTC

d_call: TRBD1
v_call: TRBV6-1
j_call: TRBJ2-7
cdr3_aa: CASSELGQAIYEQYF
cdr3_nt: TGTGCCAGCAGTGAACTCGGACAGGCCATATACGAGCAGTACTTC

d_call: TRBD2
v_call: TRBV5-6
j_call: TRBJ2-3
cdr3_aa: CASSNADWELAGGSDTQYF
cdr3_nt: TGTGCCAGCAGTAACGCTGATTGGGAACTAGCGGGAGGGTCAGATACGCAGTATTTT

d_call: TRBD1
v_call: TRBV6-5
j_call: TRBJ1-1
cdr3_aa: CASSYRTGDTEAFF
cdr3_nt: TGTGCCAGCAGTTACCGGACAGGGGACACTGAAGCTTTCTTT

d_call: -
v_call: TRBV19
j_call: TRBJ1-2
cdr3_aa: CASSRGNYGYTF
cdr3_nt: TGTGCCAGTAGTCGGGGTAACTATGGCTACACCTTC

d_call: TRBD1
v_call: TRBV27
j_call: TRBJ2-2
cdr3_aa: CASSLRGRGTGAGTGELFF
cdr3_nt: TGTGCCAGCAGTTTAAGAGGCCGAGGGACAGGGGCGGGGACCGGGGAGCTGTTTTTT

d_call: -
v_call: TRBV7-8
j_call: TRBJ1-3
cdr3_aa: CASSPVISGIDSGNTIYF
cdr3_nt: TGTGCCAGCAGCCCAGTAATATCGGGGATAGACTCTGGAAACACCATATATTTT

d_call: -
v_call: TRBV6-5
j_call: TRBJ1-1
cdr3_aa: CASSYSRLNTEAFF
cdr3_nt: TGTGCCAGCAGTTACTCGAGGCTGAACACTGAAGCTTTCTTT

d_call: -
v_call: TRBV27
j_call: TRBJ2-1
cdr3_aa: CHRSENEQFF
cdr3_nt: TGTCATCGGTCCGAGAATGAGCAGTTCTTC

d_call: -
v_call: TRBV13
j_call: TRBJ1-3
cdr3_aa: CASRAGQHTIYF
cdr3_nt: TGTGCCTCCAGGGCAGGACAGCACACCATATATTTT

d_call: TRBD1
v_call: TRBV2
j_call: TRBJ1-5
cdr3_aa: CASSQGGVGQPQHF
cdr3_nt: TGTGCCAGCAGCCAGGGGGGAGTCGGTCAGCCCCAGCATTTT

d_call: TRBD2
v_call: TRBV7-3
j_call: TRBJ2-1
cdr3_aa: CASSLRGPSGGVAGIRNEQFF
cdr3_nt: TGTGCCAGCAGCTTAAGAGGCCCCAGCGGGGGAGTAGCGGGCATCCGCAATGAGCAGTTCTTC

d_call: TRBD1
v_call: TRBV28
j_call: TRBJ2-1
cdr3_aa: CASSFGRGGGQGRNEQFF
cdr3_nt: TGTGCCAGCAGTTTCGGCAGGGGGGGCGGACAGGGGAGAAATGAGCAGTTCTTC

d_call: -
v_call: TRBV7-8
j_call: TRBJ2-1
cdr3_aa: CASSFSGNSYNEQFF
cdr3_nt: TGTGCCAGCAGCTTCAGCGGAAACTCCTACAATGAGCAGTTCTTC

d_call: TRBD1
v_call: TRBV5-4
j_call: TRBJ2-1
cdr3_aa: CASSWPGQGFPNEQFF
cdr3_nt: TGTGCCAGCAGCTGGCCGGGACAGGGATTCCCAAATGAGCAGTTCTTC

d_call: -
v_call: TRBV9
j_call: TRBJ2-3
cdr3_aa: CASSVLPRDTQYF
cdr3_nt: TGTGCCAGCAGCGTACTCCCTCGGGATACGCAGTATTTT

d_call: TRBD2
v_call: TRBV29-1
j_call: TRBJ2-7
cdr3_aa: CSVVKLASGSDEQYF
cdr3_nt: TGCAGCGTTGTTAAGTTGGCTAGCGGGAGTGACGAGCAGTACTTC

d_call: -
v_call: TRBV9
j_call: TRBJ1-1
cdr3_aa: CASSAQGNTEAFF
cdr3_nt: TGTGCCAGCAGCGCACAGGGGAACACTGAAGCTTTCTTT

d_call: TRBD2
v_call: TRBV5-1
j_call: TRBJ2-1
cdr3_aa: CASSGTSGSRSDEQFF
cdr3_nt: TGCGCCAGCAGCGGGACTAGCGGGAGTCGTAGCGATGAGCAGTTCTTC

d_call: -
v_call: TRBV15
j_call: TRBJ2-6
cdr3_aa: CATSRDNWRTAVLSGANVLTF
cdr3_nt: TGTGCCACCAGCAGAGATAATTGGCGGACAGCAGTTCTCTCTGGGGCCAACGTCCTGACTTTC

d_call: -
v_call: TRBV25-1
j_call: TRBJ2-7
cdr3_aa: CASSEGGFSYEQYF
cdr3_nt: TGTGCCAGCAGTGAAGGCGGATTCTCCTACGAGCAGTACTTC

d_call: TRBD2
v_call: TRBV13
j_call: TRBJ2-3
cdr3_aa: CASSSWNGLAGGHTDTQYF
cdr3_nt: TGTGCCAGCAGCTCCTGGAACGGACTAGCGGGAGGACACACAGATACGCAGTATTTT